These 6 T cell receptor beta chains were sequenced from one sample in a study of T cell changes during pregnancy in multiple sclerosis. Measured with immunoSEQ multiplex PCR; TCRdb has only the in-frame clones, and not every one. The data show around 65,000 clones, nearly 90% seen once. Source: peripheral blood, taken in the first trimester of pregnancy. These receptors were taken from a female donor with multiple sclerosis, enrolled in a pregnancy study.

The rearrangement joins TRBV5-5 to TRBJ2-7; the D gene is possibly TRBD2 (5 bases). Germline V gene lookup returns CDR1 SGHKS and CDR2 YYEKEE (reference sequence). The CDR3 runs 12 residues. Trimming stripped 2 bases from V and 3 bases from J, with 6 bases between. CDR3 protein: CASSFGDYEQYF. Here the CDR3 DNA reads TGTGCCAGCAGCTTCGGGGACTACGAGCAGTACTTC.

The V and J genes are TRBV29-1 and TRBJ1-1; no clear D gene. The V end lost 3 bases, the J end lost 11 bases, and 19 bases lay between the germline ends. The CDR3 loop spans 13 amino acids. Germline V gene lookup returns CDR1 SQVTM and CDR2 ANQGSEA. The CDR3 DNA reads as TGCAGCGTTGATTCCGTCCGGGGTTCTTTTGCTTTCTTT. Its protein product is CSVDSVRGSFAFF.

The V and J genes are TRBV29-1 and TRBJ1-1, with 8 bases identical to TRBD1. The J segment lost 4 bases and the V segment lost 3 bases, leaving 4 bases of the junction unmatched. The CDR3 is 13 amino acids. Looked up from germline, CDR1 is SQVTM and CDR2 is ANQGSEA. The DNA of the CDR3 is TGCAGCGTTGACCAGGGGGCGTCCACTGAAGCTTTCTTT. Residues: CSVDQGASTEAFF.

This chain joins TRBV6-5 and TRBJ1-5; maybe TRBD1 (5 bases). Per the germline V gene, CDR1 is MNHEY and CDR2 is SVGAGI. The CDR3 is 15 amino acids. Trimming left V 2 bases short and J 4 bases short, with 12 bases between. The CDR3 nucleotides are TGTGCCAGCAGTTACGGGGCCGAGACAAATCAGCCCCAGCATTTT. Protein: CASSYGAETNQPQHF.

This rearrangement joins TRBV5-1 to TRBJ2-3, with 9 positions matching TRBD1. The J segment lost 1 base and the V segment lost 4 bases, leaving 4 bases of the junction unmatched. Germline CDR1 reads SGHRS; CDR2 reads YFSETQ. The CDR3 runs to 15 residues. CDR3 amino acids: CASSPGQGGTDTQYF. CDR3 sequence (DNA): TGCGCCAGCAGCCCGGGACAGGGTGGCACAGATACGCAGTATTTT.

This clone was picked up a small number of times. The J gene is TRBJ1-1, the V gene TRBV5-1; D perhaps matches TRBD1 (6 bases). CDR3 size: 14 residues. Germline V gene lookup returns CDR1 SGHRS and CDR2 YFSETQ. V lost 2 bases and J 1 base, leaving 9 bases between the germline ends. The CDR3 reads CASSFRTENTEAFF. The CDR3 DNA follows: TGCGCCAGCAGCTTTCGGACAGAGAACACTGAAGCTTTCTTT. Full variable domain (outside the CDR3, taken from reference TRBV5-1 and TRBJ1-1): KAGVTQTPRYLIKTRGQQVTLSCSPISGHRSVSWYQQTPGQGLQFLFEYFSETQRNKGNFPGRFSGRQFSNSRSEMNVSTLELGDSALYLCASSFRTENTEAFFGQGTRLTVV.